This T cell receptor (beta chain) comes out of a study of shared clonotypes between healthy human individuals. Repertoires were generated with immunoSEQ multiplex PCR, while TCRdb's copy carries only in-frame clones and drops some. Here the sample spans approximately 440,000 clones, approximately 77% being singletons. The length of the CDR3 is 15 residues. V was cut by 5 bases and J by 8 bases, with 18 bases left in between. Germline CDR1 is LNHNV and CDR2 is YYDKDF (reference sequence). The sequenced material came from PBMCs. The chain combines TRBV15 with TRBJ1-4, with D possibly being TRBD1 (5 bases). The sequence came from a woman aged 40 to 49 in good health. Some clones in this sample may be carry-over from other donors' samples. The CDR3 protein is CATSYYRGGPEKLFF. Here the CDR3 DNA reads TGTGCCACCAGCTATTACCGTGGGGGACCCGAAAAACTGTTTTTT. Using reference TRBV15 and TRBJ1-4 for the parts outside the CDR3, the full variable domain is DAMVIQNPRYQVTQFGKPVTLSCSQTLNHNVMYWYQQKSSQAPKLLFHYYDKDFNNEADTPDNFQSRRPNTSFCFLDIRSPGLGDTAMYLCATSYYRGGPEKLFFGSGTQLSVL.